This T cell receptor beta chain derives from a study of blood T cell repertoires in COVID-19. Study context: Collection of acute and convalescent COVID-19 samples took place in the United States, Italy and Spain. In each case, the material was cDNA or gDNA derived from T cells, B-cell-depleted T cells, or PBMCs.

Methods used by the authors: Reference gene primer amplification in the assay estimated nucleated cell counts. Repertoires were generated with immunoSEQ multiplex PCR, while TCRdb's copy carries only in-frame clones and drops some. The V and J calls and the clone size are those of that table, but D and trimming were determined from the DNA. The table records a few hundred thousand clones, 82% of them present only once. Germline V gene sequence: CDR1 SGHTA, CDR2 FQGNSA. With 1 base clipped from V and 6 bases from J, the junction kept 7 bases outside the gene matches. The CDR3 runs 17 residues. This clone was seen at least ten times.

The chain uses TRBV7-2 and TRBJ2-1; 12 bases line up with TRBD2. The TCR sequence derives from a woman older than 75 with acute or convalescent COVID-19. The specimen was peripheral blood. As DNA, the CDR3 is TGTGCCAGCAGCTTAGAGGGGACTAGCGGGCGGCTCAATGAGCAGTTCTTC. As protein: CASSLEGTSGRLNEQFF. Looking up the rest from reference TRBV7-2 and TRBJ2-1 gives the full variable domain: GAGVSQSPSNKVTEKGKDVELRCDPISGHTALYWYRQSLGQGLEFLIYFQGNSAPDKSGLPSDRFSAERTGGSVSTLTIQRTQQEDSAVYLCASSLEGTSGRLNEQFFGPGTRLTVL.